This T cell receptor beta chain was obtained from a study of T-cell reconstitution after alpha-beta-depleted transplantation in children. This clonotype appeared many times. The CDR3 loop spans 14 amino acids. The V and J ends lost 6 bases and 4 bases, in that order; junction bases with no gene match: 4. The germline gives CDR1 LGHNA, CDR2 YSLEER. Preparing the TCRbeta library involved the use of unique molecular identifiers. TCRdb passed the PCR reads through MiXCR, listing each CDR3 protein once. In the table there are a few hundred thousand distinct CDR3 sequences, 10% of which are singletons. This sample comprised PBMCs from the stem cell graft donor, obtained from the stem cell graft. The chain uses TRBV4-3 and TRBJ1-4; 8 bases fit TRBD1. The source is a human donor who donated a stem cell graft to a child with acute lymphoblastic leukemia. In DNA, the CDR3 is TGCGCCAGCAGAGAACAGGGGGATAATGAAAAACTGTTTTTT. Translating gives CASREQGDNEKLFF.